This T cell receptor (beta chain) was sequenced during a study of CD8+ T cells in alopecia areata. This clone was recorded only once. As yet, its antigen is unknown. The germline gene is not matched at one end of the junction; a read error may be the cause. Study outcomes and limitations: Scalp samples also yield sequences of resident alphabeta T cells from normal skin. Tofacitinib delivered significant drops in scalp clonality and in expanded CD8+ clones among the top 100.

The CDR3 loop spans 10 amino acids. The germline gives CDR1 SQVTM, CDR2 ANQGSEA. Extracted from the samples, RNA was reverse transcribed into cDNA to serve as the sequencing template. Only in-frame clones appear in the TCRdb table, and some are missing; sequencing was by immunoSEQ multiplex PCR. The sample includes about 250,000 clones, 60% seen only once; the top ten take around 0.92%. The sample's treatment: oral pan-JAK inhibitor, 5-10 mg twice daily. PBMCs provided sorted CD4+ and CD8+ T cells. This specimen consisted of CD4+ T cells sorted from blood, obtained around week 54, from a patient treated with tofacitinib. This receptor was identified in a human donor with alopecia areata. The V gene is TRBV29-1, the J gene TRBJ1-1; D not resolved. The CDR3 is CSVENSEAFF. The CDR3 DNA is TGCAGCGTTGAGAACTCTGAAGCTTTCTTT.